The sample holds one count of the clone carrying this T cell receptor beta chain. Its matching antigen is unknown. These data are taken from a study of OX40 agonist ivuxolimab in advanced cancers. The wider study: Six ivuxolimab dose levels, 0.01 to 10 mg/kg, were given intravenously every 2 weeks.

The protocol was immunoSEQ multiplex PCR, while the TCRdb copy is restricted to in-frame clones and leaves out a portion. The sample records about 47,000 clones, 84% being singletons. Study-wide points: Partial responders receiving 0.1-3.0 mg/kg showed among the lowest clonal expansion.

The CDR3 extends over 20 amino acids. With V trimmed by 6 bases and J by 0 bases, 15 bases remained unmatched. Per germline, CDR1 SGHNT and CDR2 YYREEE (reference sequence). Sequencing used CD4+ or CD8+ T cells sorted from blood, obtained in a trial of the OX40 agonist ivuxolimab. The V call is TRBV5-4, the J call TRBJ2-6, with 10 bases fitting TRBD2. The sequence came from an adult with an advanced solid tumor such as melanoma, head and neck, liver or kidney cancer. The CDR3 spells CASTNLEASGGPSGANVLTF. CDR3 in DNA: TGTGCCAGCACCAACTTGGAGGCTAGCGGGGGCCCCTCTGGGGCCAACGTCCTGACTTTC.